This TCR beta chain was captured by sequencing in a study of identical twins. Study-level points and caveats: Sharing of beta out-of-frame sequences by twins showed a weaker excess. The study found excess low generation probability among twin-shared out-of-frame alpha sequences.

MiXCR, run by TCRdb on the 5' RACE reads, gives a single entry per CDR3 protein. The sample includes approximately 230,000 distinct CDR3 sequences, over 5% of them seen just once. The CDR3 has 14 residues. J gave up 1 base and V 3 bases, and 3 bases lay outside the gene matches. CDR1 is SGHKS and CDR2 is YYEKEE in the germline V gene (reference sequence). A note on this clonotype: Its antigen remains unknown.

The sample was also reused in another study, on T cells expressing NK-cell markers. Per that paper: The study left the HCMV specificity of expanded NKG2C+ T cell clones unresolved.

The sequence derives from a woman aged 18-29 years in good health. The genes are TRBV5-5 and TRBJ2-7, with 8 bases matching TRBD2. What was sequenced was CD8+ T cells sorted from blood. The CDR3 here is CASSWTSSSYEQYF. CDR3 DNA: TGTGCCAGCAGCTGGACTAGCTCATCCTACGAGCAGTACTTC. Variable domain in full (rest from reference TRBV5-5 and TRBJ2-7): DAGVTQSPTHLIKTRGQQVTLRCSPISGHKSVSWYQQVLGQGPQFIFQYYEKEERGRGNFPDRFSARQFPNYSSELNVNALLLGDSALYLCASSWTSSSYEQYFGPGTRLTVT.